This T cell receptor (beta chain) was profiled in a study of regulatory T cells in long-lasting Graves disease (dated by TCRdb to about 2021). For the wider study: Patients with newly diagnosed Graves' disease had been on antithyroid drugs for under 3 months. Persistent Graves' disease patients were compared with newly diagnosed Graves' disease patients by peripheral blood TCR sequencing and RNA sequencing. The study took place in China and was registered as a clinical trial. TCR sequencing covered around 13 persistent and some 20 newly diagnosed Graves' disease patients, some 33 samples in total. The study at large found these results: A larger number of public clonotypes was shared among persistent patients (approximately 2,600) than among newly diagnosed patients (roughly 980). The study examined only peripheral blood because the primary lesion, thyroid tissue, could not be accessed. Sequencing and analysis were limited to the TCR beta chain. Persistent Graves' disease patients showed lower TCR Shannon entropy and fewer highly expanded clones than newly diagnosed patients, suggesting clonal expansion. Persistent disease showed preferential use of TRBV28, TRBJ1-2 and TRBJ2-5, whereas newly diagnosed disease favored TRBV20-1 and TRBJ2-1. As a limitation, the authors acknowledged that the small sample size may reduce accuracy.

The intended sense of this specimen's time point label: newly diagnosed GD, antithyroid drugs for less than 3 months. For both TCR sequencing and RNA sequencing, RNA was extracted from PBMCs using TRIzol. Graves' disease was diagnosed according to American Thyroid Association guidelines. The patients came from an endocrinology department in Xi'an, China. From each patient, around 9 milliliters of peripheral blood was collected into an EDTA anticoagulant tube. Ficoll Paque Plus density gradient separation was used to isolate PBMCs, and no additional T cell sorting was done. An Agilent 2100 Bioanalyzer and agarose gel were used to check RNA quality, while a NanoDrop 2000 measured RNA concentration. This clonotype was picked up many times. The antigen it recognizes is unknown. Base-call qualities are not available, and no considerably larger clone is one nucleotide away. There are 16 amino acids in the CDR3, from cysteine to phenylalanine inclusive. Only the CDR3 DNA stays, 48 bases, in frame from base 1. A distance of 17 bases separates the germline ends of V and J, which lose 5 bases and 1 base respectively. The germline V gene specifies MDHEN as CDR1 and SYDVKM as CDR2.

The library came from multiplex PCR. The run used an Illumina HiSeq 4000. TCR beta libraries were built with iRepertoire HTBI primers and Arm-PCR amplification of CDR3 regions. Before sequencing, the PCR products underwent gel purification. In the authors' own workflow: Across samples, about 63 TRBV and 15 or so TRBJ segments were identified and used for gene usage analysis of CDR3 amino acid clonotypes. COPE and FqMerger were used to merge the filtered high-quality paired reads into contigs. Contigs were aligned with BLAST to IMGT TRBV, TRBD and TRBJ reference genes, and CDR3 was defined per IMGT. Any clonotype with a frequency above 0.1% was counted as a highly expanded clone. Shannon entropy was used to measure repertoire diversity, and the Gini coefficient was used to measure V-J evenness. A clonotype was considered public if more than one individual shared it. Clones were called with MiXCR by TCRdb after fastp trimmed the public reads at Q25, and only in-frame beta chains were retained. Every distinct CDR3 protein forms one entry, paired with its most common genes and DNA. The V and J calls reflect TCRdb's pipeline rather than the authors' work. Here the sample has 350,000 to 550,000 distinct CDR3 sequences; 15% to 20% occur a single time. Together, the top ten hold about a quarter of the sample.

This same sample was also taken into another study, of T cells in Graves' hyperthyroidism and ophthalmopathy. The second paper states: Graves' hyperthyroidism was defined as stable when no progression to ophthalmopathy occurred over 18 months of follow-up. Hyperthyroidism patients were aged 18 to 65 years and newly diagnosed, with disease duration of less than 2 months. The study excluded patients with uncontrolled infections, other autoimmune diseases, pregnancy or lactation. Clinical symptoms, serum thyroxine and TRAb, thyroid ultrasound, and orbital computed tomography formed the basis for the diagnoses. The first round of RT-PCR for the TCR CDR3 was performed with the HTBI primer set and the Qiagen OneStep RT-PCR kit. Most expanded thyroid clonotypes (frequency above 0.001) were also detected in blood, a finding suggesting that blood repertoires may reflect thyroid immune responses. Ophthalmopathy was separated from stable hyperthyroidism by a 13 V-J signature model, with approximately 86% sensitivity and approximately 81% specificity obtained in cross-validation and 80%/75% obtained in testing. During validation, the model predicted progression to ophthalmopathy a median of about 5.9 months ahead of onset, with almost 71% sensitivity and 72.22% specificity. TCR V-J signatures able to tell the groups apart were searched for in a discovery cohort of some 100 patients, of whom roughly 42 had Graves' ophthalmopathy and 57 had stable Graves' hyperthyroidism. An independent validation cohort of fewer than 20 hyperthyroidism patients and 17 patients who later progressed to ophthalmopathy tested prospective prediction of ophthalmopathy. The 75 to 100 discovery patients were divided at random into training and test sets in a 7:3 ratio. The study also compared thyroid tissue and blood T-cell repertoires from five or six Graves' hyperthyroidism patients. Following sampling, methimazole starting at 30 mg daily was given to hyperthyroidism patients, and high-dose intravenous methylprednisolone was given to ophthalmopathy patients. A second multiplex PCR round built the libraries, followed by size selection and purification. The libraries were sequenced on an Illumina HiSeq2000 using paired-end 100 bp reads. SOAPnuke was used to process the raw data, removing reads that contained adapters or uncalled bases, had a mean Phred below 15, or lacked an exact match to the constant primer or identifier. High-quality paired reads were merged using COPE v1.2.5, and each unique nucleotide sequence was defined as a clonotype. MiTCR v1.1 was used to align the clonotypes against IMGT TRBV, TRBD and TRBJ reference segments. The analysis included only V-J combinations with a frequency above 0.0001, which together covered around 99% of the repertoires. The TCS score was defined as the ratio of F50 (clonal expansion) to E x V (chaos), calculated using BLOSUM62-based TCRdist between CDR3 peptides within each V-J. Welch's t-statistics and random forest reduced roughly 500 V-J features to fewer than 15, which were used in a naive Bayes classifier (R e1071). Sample size was not statistically predetermined, and blinding of investigators to group allocation was not performed. The paper describes TCR Vbeta CDR3 sequencing of 135 peripheral blood samples, made up of 43 ophthalmopathy patients, 70 to 75 hyperthyroidism patients and some 17 progressor patients.

The source was peripheral blood mononuclear cells (PBMCs), collected at new diagnosis, from a patient treated with antithyroid drugs. The clonotype originates from a woman aged 18-29 years with Graves disease. Donor details come from another sample of the same person, matched by shared clones. Recombination connected TRBV28 to TRBJ2-5; TRBD1 is possibly the D segment (6 matching bases). CDR3 loop: CASSNRGSGFQETQYF. At the DNA level, the sequence is TGTGCCAGCAGTAATAGGGGGTCTGGATTCCAAGAGACCCAGTACTTC.